This TCR beta chain was sequenced during a study of blood T cells in healthy people across ages. Regarding the study as a whole: A strong correlation between TCR beta diversity and naive T cell percentage was seen. Possibly confounding the expanded clonotype changes was the fact that donor CMV status was unknown.

Roughly 10 milliliters of peripheral blood were drawn from each donor into EDTA-treated tubes. The extraction recovered at least 5.5 micrograms of total RNA per sample. The authors ran a second PCR of roughly 6 to 11 cycles using a sample-barcoded 5' primer and a J-beta primer mix. TCRdb re-called the 5' RACE reads through MiXCR, storing one row per CDR3 protein. This table holds around 1,500,000 distinct CDR3 sequences, approximately 28% found once. Concerning this clonotype: The antigen remains undetermined.

This CDR3 comprises 13 residues. Trimming cost V 2 bases and J 8 bases, with 10 bases left between them. The sample was blood. The receptor comes from a woman under 40 in good health. The chain uses TRBV12-3 or TRBV12-4 and TRBJ2-1; no firm D call. CDR3 nucleotide sequence: TGTGCCAGCAGTTTATACGAGTCCGATGAGCAGTTCTTC. This codes for CASSLYESDEQFF.